The source of this T cell receptor (beta chain) is a study of blood T cell repertoires in COVID-19 (dated by TCRdb to about 2020). For the wider study: Samples covering the acute and convalescent phases of COVID-19 were provided by collaborators in the United States, Italy and Spain. Subjects who had been exposed to COVID-19, were actively infected with it, or had recovered from it provided the deeply sampled blood TCRbeta repertoires that made up the dataset. Where HLA class I and class II types were available, the types were taken from metadata supplied by the sample provider, not from assay-based typing. A freely available public database, intended as a resource for researchers studying the immune response to SARS-CoV-2, is where the repertoires were released. The material from the prospective study consisted of cDNA or gDNA derived from T cells, B-cell-depleted T cells, or PBMCs. Nearly every sample came with metadata listing a de-identified subject ID, COVID-19 status, age in years and sex. Samples were obtained from the ongoing ImmuneRACE study (first 160 participants) and from over 1,000 subjects provided by 6 global collaborators. Overall study results and their limits: Clinical and demographic metadata were provided uncurated, with the amount varying by source and participant.

Per the germline V gene, SGHRS is the CDR1 and YFSETQ is the CDR2. Cut back by 3 bases and 4 bases, the V and J ends lie 11 bases apart. Including the terminal cysteine and phenylalanine, the CDR3 comprises 13 residues. The entry retains the CDR3 DNA only, 39 bases that are in frame from base 1. TCRbeta CDR3 regions were amplified from genomic DNA using the immunoSEQ Assay, a bias-controlled multiplex PCR. On the study's bioinformatics: Nucleated cell counts per sample were estimated from amplification of reference gene primers within the assay. Sequence reads were collapsed and filtered to measure the absolute abundance of every unique TCRbeta CDR3 rearrangement. For each sample, productive Simpson clonality was calculated by taking the square root of Simpson's diversity index across productive rearrangements. The table comes from immuneACCESS by way of TCRdb, which keeps in-frame sequences with V and J called. Part of the clones is missing from these tables; in studies checked, under half for an unresolved V gene and the rest for unknown reasons. For V, J and clone size, that table is used; D and trimming come from the DNA. The sample has a few hundred thousand clones on record, roughly 89% of them singletons. Less than 2% of the sample is held by the ten biggest clonotypes.

Participants in the prospective study were aged about 18 to 95 years, lived in 24 United States geographic areas, and enrolled through a virtual design. In the prospective study, participants were assigned to cohorts based on the clinical history participants reported in a screening survey and a study questionnaire. Recovered participants in ImmuneRACE Cohort 3 were defined as having two consecutive negative NP/OP PCR tests, clearance from a healthcare professional, or resolution of symptoms. In the prospective study, mobile phlebotomists collected whole blood, serum and a nasopharyngeal or oropharyngeal swab from each participant. Prospective study participants could optionally give additional blood draws and questionnaires over an approximately two-month period. Blood samples from the prospective study were shipped frozen or at room temperature prior to DNA extraction. A word on this clone: Its target antigen remains unknown. No base quality values were provided; no much bigger clone lies one nucleotide off.

The rearrangement joined TRBV5-1 to TRBJ2-7, with the identity of the D gene unclear. This receptor was identified in a woman in her 30s who had recovered from COVID-19. The sequenced sample consisted of PBMCs or T cells enriched from blood (not recorded which). The sequenced DNA is TGCGCCAGCAGCTCCGTAGTCGGGTACGAGCAGTACTTC. It is translated as CASSSVVGYEQYF.